Following are 23 T cell receptor beta chains from one sample sequenced in a study of blood T cells in healthy people across ages. Sample-barcoded 5' priming and a J-beta primer mix drove a second PCR of roughly 6 to 12 cycles. MiXCR was run by TCRdb on the 5' RACE reads, yielding one entry per CDR3 protein. The table has roughly 2 million distinct CDR3 sequences, roughly 49% seen once. Sequencing input: blood. Receptors were obtained from a woman aged 40 to 50 in good health.

As concerns this clonotype: A read error may produce the germline difference seen at one junction end. This chain links TRBV3-1 with TRBJ2-7; D might be TRBD1 (5 bases). This CDR3 region has 17 residues. Per germline, CDR1 LGHDT and CDR2 YNNKEL (reference sequence). The CDR3: CASSQARRGTVNYEQYF. The CDR3 coding sequence is TGTGCCAGTAGCCAAGCGCGAAGGGGAACAGTAAACTACGAGCAGTACTTC.

This chain links TRBV4-2 with TRBJ1-6, with 8 nucleotides matching TRBD1. The V segment lost 1 base and the J segment 0 bases; nucleotides outside the gene matches: 5. There are 18 residues in the CDR3. CDR1 LGHNA and CDR2 YNFKEQ come from the germline V gene. The CDR3 DNA is TGTGCCAGCAGCCAAGCGGGACAGGATAGCTCCTATAATTCACCCCTCCACTTT. Protein sequence: CASSQAGQDSSYNSPLHF.

The chain combines TRBV11-2 with TRBJ2-3; D not certain. Germline assignment: CDR1 SGHAT and CDR2 FQNNGV. The CDR3 runs to 15 residues. Trimming took 0 bases from V and 2 from J, leaving 9 bases between them. The CDR3 coding sequence is TGTGCCAGCAGCTTAGAAGGGCAGAACACAGATACGCAGTATTTT. Its protein product is CASSLEGQNTDTQYF.

The chain recombines TRBV7-8 with TRBJ2-7; 10 bases agree with TRBD1. V was pared by 6 bases and J by 4 bases, with 9 bases of the junction left unmatched. Germline CDR1 reads SGHVS; CDR2 reads FQNEAQ. The CDR3 extends over 15 amino acids. The CDR3 loop reads CASRDSGQGTYEQYF. CDR3 bases: TGTGCCAGCAGAGACTCGGGACAGGGGACGTACGAGCAGTACTTC.

This clonotype came up a few times. This rearrangement joins TRBV20-1 to TRBJ1-5; weak D call: TRBD1 (6 bases). In germline, CDR1 is DFQATT, CDR2 SNEGSKA (reference sequence). There are 16 residues in the CDR3. V dropped 4 bases and J dropped 6 bases, with 22 bases sitting between them. CDR3 DNA sequence: TGCAGTGCTAATCATCCCAGGGGCAGGGGTAGTCAGCCCCAGCATTTT. This gives the protein CSANHPRGRGSQPQHF.

The J gene is TRBJ2-7, the V gene TRBV3-1; D is unclear. The J call may be mistaken, given a closer DNA end match to TRBJ2-5. The germline CDR1 and CDR2 sequences are LGHDT and YNNKEL (reference sequence). This CDR3 region has 15 residues. CDR3 sequence reads: CASSQEQRVGETQYF. The CDR3 DNA is TGTGCCAGCAGCCAAGAACAGAGAGTGGGGGAGACCCAGTACTTC.

The gene calls are TRBV6-1 and TRBJ2-5, with TRBD2 matching 15 bases. This CDR3 contains 17 residues. Looked up from germline, CDR1 is MNHNS and CDR2 is SASEGT. The V gene end was trimmed by 4 bases and the J gene end by 5 bases; junction bases not matched to a gene: 8. The CDR3 DNA reads as TGTGCCAGCAGTGCTCGGACTAGCGGGGGGGCCGGGGAGACCCAGTACTTC. It specifies CASSARTSGGAGETQYF.

This clonotype was counted between two and nine times. Here the CDR3 DNA reads TGTGCCAGCAGCTTAGTATTTGGTTCCGAGGCCCAGTACTTC. Encoded protein: CASSLVFGSEAQYF. This chain uses TRBV7-2 with TRBJ2-7; D is unclear. Trimming removed 1 base from V and 10 bases from J, with 17 bases in between. The germline V gene has CDR1 SGHTA and CDR2 FQGNSA. The CDR3 sequence is 14 residues long.

The chain uses TRBV5-5 and TRBJ1-2; possibly TRBD1 for D (6 bases). This CDR3 spans 14 amino acids. Looked up from germline, CDR1 is SGHKS and CDR2 is YYEKEE (reference sequence). V dropped 0 bases and J dropped 8 bases, with 14 bases sitting between them. DNA for the CDR3: TGTGCCAGCAGCTTGGGGCAGGGGATTACGGGCTACACCTTC. Protein product: CASSLGQGITGYTF.

The chain uses TRBV28 and TRBJ1-1; the D is unclear. The CDR3 covers 11 residues. The germline CDR1 and CDR2 sequences are MDHEN and SYDVKM. V was cut by 8 bases and J by 5 bases, with 9 bases left in between. CDR3 sequence: CASLTRTEAFF. The CDR3 DNA follows: TGTGCCAGCCTTACTCGGACTGAAGCTTTCTTT.

This clonotype was seen only a few times. The chain has TRBV6-5 and TRBJ2-5; D uncertain. The V end was cut by 2 bases, the J end by 5 bases, with 12 bases between. The length of the CDR3 is 14 residues. Germline V lookup: CDR1 MNHEY, CDR2 SVGAGI. The CDR3 DNA sequence: TGTGCCAGCAGTTACCACATCGTCATGGAGACCCAGTACTTC. Translated: CASSYHIVMETQYF.

The chain recombines TRBV6-1 with TRBJ1-6, with no clear D. V lost 0 bases to trimming and J lost 3 bases, with 9 bases between them. Germline V gene sequence: CDR1 MNHNS, CDR2 SASEGT. The CDR3 totals 16 residues. The CDR3 reads CASSEAQAGYNSPLHF. The CDR3 bases are TGTGCCAGCAGTGAAGCGCAGGCAGGCTATAATTCACCCCTCCACTTT.

The chain combines TRBV7-2 with TRBJ1-2; a weak D match, TRBD1 (6 bases). Trimming shortened V by 5 bases and J by 7 bases, and 20 bases separated the two germline ends. The length of the CDR3 is 15 residues. Germline values: CDR1 SGHTA, CDR2 FQGNSA. The CDR3 region is CASSQVPRGAGGYTF. CDR3 bases: TGTGCCAGCAGCCAAGTACCCAGGGGCGCGGGTGGCTACACCTTC.

V usage is TRBV27 and J usage is TRBJ2-1; D remains unclear. The CDR3 has 13 amino acids. The germline gives CDR1 MNHEY, CDR2 SMNVEV (reference sequence). V was pared by 5 bases and J by 6 bases, with 11 bases between. The CDR3 sequence: CASSPSSGNEQFF. CDR3 nucleotide sequence: TGTGCCAGCAGTCCATCTTCCGGCAATGAGCAGTTCTTC.

This chain uses TRBV9 with TRBJ2-7; maybe TRBD2 (7 bases). The CDR3 extends over 15 amino acids. Germline V gene data show CDR1 as SGDLS and CDR2 as YYNGEE. Deletions cut 0 bases from V and 2 bases from J, with 12 bases between. CDR3 sequence (DNA): TGTGCCAGCAGCGTAGGAACGGGGGGCGCCTACGAGCAGTACTTC. This gives the protein CASSVGTGGAYEQYF.

This clonotype has more than one count but fewer than ten. The junction differs from germline at one of its ends, possibly a read error. This rearrangement joins TRBV7-7 to TRBJ2-7; TRBD2 matches 7 bases. TRBJ2-5 matches the DNA end more closely, so the J call is doubtful. CDR1 and CDR2 from the germline V gene are SSHAT and FNYEAQ (reference sequence). There are 15 residues in the CDR3. The CDR3 loop is CASSLADGGFETQYF. The CDR3 coding sequence is TGTGCTAGCAGCTTAGCTGACGGGGGGTTTGAGACCCAGTACTTC.

This chain joins TRBV3-1 and TRBJ2-7, with 8 bases identical to TRBD1. The DNA matches TRBJ2-5 better at its end, which makes the J call doubtful. The CDR3 extends over 13 amino acids. Germline CDR1 is LGHDT and CDR2 is YNNKEL (reference sequence). This CDR3 is CATIDRGGKTQYF. The CDR3 coding sequence is TGTGCCACCATAGACAGGGGCGGAAAGACCCAGTACTTC.

A few counts support this clonotype. The gene calls are TRBV4-2 and TRBJ1-2, with 8 positions matching TRBD1. Per the germline V gene, CDR1 is LGHNA and CDR2 is YNFKEQ. This CDR3 has 15 residues. Trimming at V came to 2 bases and at J to 8 bases, leaving 10 bases not matched to a gene. The CDR3 DNA is TGTGCCAGCAGCCAATACCAGGGGGCGGGTAGAGGCTACACCTTC. Amino acid sequence: CASSQYQGAGRGYTF.

The CDR3 loop is CASSQDPGGGSYNEQYF. The CDR3 bases are TGCGCCAGCAGCCAAGATCCGGGGGGCGGCTCCTACAATGAGCAGTACTTC. The chain is built from TRBV4-3 and TRBJ2-1; possible D gene TRBD2, 7 bases. The DNA end favors TRBJ2-7, so the J call may be wrong. From germline, CDR1 is LGHNA and CDR2 YSLEER. This CDR3 comprises 17 residues.

The table lists this clonotype with many counts. V gene TRBV29-1 combines with J gene TRBJ2-5; D unclear. The germline V gene encodes CDR1 SQVTM and CDR2 ANQGSEA. This CDR3 region has 12 residues. Deletions cut 4 bases from V and 5 bases from J, with 11 bases between. As DNA, the CDR3 is TGCAGCGTTGTCGGGCGAGCGGAGACCCAGTACTTC. This encodes CSVVGRAETQYF.

This sequence joins TRBV20-1 and TRBJ2-5, with D possibly being TRBD1 (5 bases). The CDR3 extends over 15 amino acids. Trimming shortened V by 1 base and J by 5 bases, and 17 bases separated the two germline ends. CDR1 is DFQATT, CDR2 SNEGSKA, per germline (reference sequence). The chain's CDR3 is CSARAPNRPQETQYF. The CDR3 DNA sequence: TGCAGTGCTAGAGCCCCCAACAGGCCCCAGGAGACCCAGTACTTC.

This chain links TRBV15 with TRBJ2-5, with D tentatively TRBD1 or TRBD2 (5 bases each). Germline V gene data show CDR1 as LNHNV and CDR2 as YYDKDF (reference sequence). The CDR3 is made up of 17 amino acids. V was pared by 3 bases and J by 11 bases, with 28 bases between. The CDR3 sequence: CATSSLGTPEAYNEQYF. The CDR3 nucleotides read TGTGCCACCAGCAGTCTCGGGACCCCGGAAGCCTACAATGAGCAGTACTTC.

CDR3 amino acids: CASSRDKEGVDKQYF. The CDR3 DNA sequence: TGTGCCAGCAGTCGGGACAAGGAGGGGGTTGACAAGCAGTACTTC. J is TRBJ2-5 and V is TRBV12-3 or TRBV12-4; TRBD1 or TRBD2 may be the D gene (6 bases each). The CDR3 totals 15 residues. Trimming cost V 5 bases and J 11 bases, with 24 bases left between them.